This T cell receptor beta chain derives from a study of T-cell memory formation after mild COVID-19. Study findings and constraints: Pre-infection memory carried some responding clones, suggesting that cross-reactive memory joined. Later expanders leaned CD4+, whereas clones that contracted between day 15 and 85 were balanced CD4/CD8.

TCRdb re-analysed the 5' RACE reads in MiXCR, keeping a single row per CDR3 protein. The top ten clones hold 2% to 2.5% of a sample with around 250,000 distinct CDR3 sequences, 15% of them seen once. Concerning this clonotype: Its target is not known.

Germline V CDR1 and CDR2: SGHKS, YYEKEE (reference sequence). CDR3 length: 16 amino acids. Trimming shortened V by 0 bases and J by 0 bases, and 10 bases separated the two germline ends. The chain is built from TRBV5-5 and TRBJ1-5; the D is unclear. The sequence was collected from an adult woman who had mild COVID-19 (a few samples of this study predate the infection). Cell type and time point are not known. The sample taken for sequencing was PBMCs or a T cell subset sorted from them (not recorded which). CDR3 in DNA: TGTGCCAGCAGCTTGGTGGGAGGGAATAGCAATCAGCCCCAGCATTTT. It encodes CASSLVGGNSNQPQHF.